Given below is one T cell receptor beta chain in context. The target antigen is unknown. The use of a sample-barcoded 5' primer and a J-beta primer mix characterized a second PCR of about 7 to 12 cycles. One entry per CDR3 protein results from TCRdb running MiXCR on the 5' RACE reads. Among some 1,000,000 distinct CDR3 sequences listed, roughly 24% were seen once. The data derive from a study of blood T cells in healthy people across ages. Study details: Per two T cells, about one barcoded beta molecule was captured through template switching. Points from the study as a whole: Those diversity estimates obtained from one million T cells were thought to be underestimates.

Unmatched junction bases numbered 6, after V lost 7 bases and J lost 1 base. Germline V CDR1 and CDR2: SQVTM, ANQGSEA. The CDR3 spans 13 residues. Per sample, extraction of total RNA gave at least 5 micrograms in every case. This sample also appeared in a second study, on T cells of mothers and their children. From that study: It was related mother-child pairs that showed slightly higher overlap than unrelated pairs, without reaching significance.

This receptor was identified in a girl aged 2 to 10 in good health. The chain employs TRBV29-1 and TRBJ2-5; 7 bases line up with TRBD2. Sequencing was carried out using blood. The CDR3 nucleotides are TGCAGCGGGGGAGGGGTCCTCCAAGAGACCCAGTACTTC. Amino acids: CSGGGVLQETQYF.